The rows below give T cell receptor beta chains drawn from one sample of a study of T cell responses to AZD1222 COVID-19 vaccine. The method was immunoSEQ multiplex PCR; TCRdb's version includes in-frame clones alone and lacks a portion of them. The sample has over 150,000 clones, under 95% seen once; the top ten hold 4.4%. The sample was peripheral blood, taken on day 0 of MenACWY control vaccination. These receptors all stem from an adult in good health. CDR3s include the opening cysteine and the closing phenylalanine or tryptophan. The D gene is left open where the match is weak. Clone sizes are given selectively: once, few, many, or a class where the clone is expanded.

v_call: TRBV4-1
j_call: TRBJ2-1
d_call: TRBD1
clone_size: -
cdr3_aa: CASSQTGVQGNEQFF
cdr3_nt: TGCGCCAGCAGCCAAACAGGGGTCCAAGGGAATGAGCAGTTCTTC

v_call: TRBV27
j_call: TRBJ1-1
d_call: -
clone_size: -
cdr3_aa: CASSPRAVPEAFF
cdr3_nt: TGTGCCAGCAGTCCCAGGGCTGTCCCTGAAGCTTTCTTT

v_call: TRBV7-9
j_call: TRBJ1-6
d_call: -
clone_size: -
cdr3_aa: CASSNSQDPYNSPLHF
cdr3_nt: TGTGCCAGCAGCAATTCACAGGACCCTTATAATTCACCCCTCCACTTT

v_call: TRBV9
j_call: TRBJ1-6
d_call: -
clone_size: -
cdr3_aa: CASTTGLYSPLHF
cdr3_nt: TGTGCCAGTACTACAGGTTTATATTCACCCCTCCACTTT

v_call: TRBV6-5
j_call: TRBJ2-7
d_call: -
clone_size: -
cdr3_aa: CANNVYMSYEQYF
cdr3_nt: TGTGCCAACAACGTTTATATGAGCTACGAGCAGTACTTC

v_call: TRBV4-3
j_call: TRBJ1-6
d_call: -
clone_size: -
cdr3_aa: CASSPRQGQLGSPLHF
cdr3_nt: TGCGCCAGCAGCCCCCGACAAGGACAGTTGGGTTCACCCCTCCACTTT

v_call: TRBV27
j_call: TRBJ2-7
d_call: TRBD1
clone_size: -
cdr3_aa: CASSRRRTGGFYEQYF
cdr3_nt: TGTGCCAGCAGTCGACGTAGGACAGGGGGCTTTTACGAGCAGTACTTC

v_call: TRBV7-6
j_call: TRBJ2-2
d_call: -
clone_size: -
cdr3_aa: CASSLIPQGPGELFF
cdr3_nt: TGTGCCAGCAGCTTAATTCCGCAGGGCCCCGGGGAGCTGTTTTTT

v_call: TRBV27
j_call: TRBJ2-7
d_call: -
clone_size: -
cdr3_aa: CASSLGRHSYEQYF
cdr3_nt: TGTGCCAGCAGTTTAGGACGGCACTCCTACGAGCAGTACTTC

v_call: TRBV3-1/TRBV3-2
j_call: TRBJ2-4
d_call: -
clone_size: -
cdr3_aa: CASSQLGPPGIIQYF
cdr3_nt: TGTGCCAGCAGCCAATTGGGGCCCCCGGGGATCATTCAGTACTTC

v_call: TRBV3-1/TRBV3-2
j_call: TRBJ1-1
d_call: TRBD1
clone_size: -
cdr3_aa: CASSPYRQGGTEAFF
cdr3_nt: TGTGCCAGCAGCCCCTACCGACAGGGCGGAACTGAAGCTTTCTTT

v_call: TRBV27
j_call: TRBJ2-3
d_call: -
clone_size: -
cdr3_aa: CASRELGDTQYF
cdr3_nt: TGTGCCAGCCGCGAGCTGGGGGATACGCAGTATTTT

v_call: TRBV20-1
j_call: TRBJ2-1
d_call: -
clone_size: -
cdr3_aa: CSAPGQPQFF
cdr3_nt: TGCAGTGCTCCCGGGCAGCCGCAGTTCTTC

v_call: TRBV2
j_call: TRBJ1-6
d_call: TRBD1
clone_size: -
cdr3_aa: CASSENGQGNSPLHF
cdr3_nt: TGTGCCAGCAGTGAGAACGGACAGGGGAATTCACCCCTCCACTTT

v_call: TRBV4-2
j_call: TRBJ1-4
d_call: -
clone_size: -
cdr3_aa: CASSQVGDMIEKLFF
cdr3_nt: TGTGCCAGCAGCCAAGTTGGAGACATGATAGAAAAACTGTTTTTT

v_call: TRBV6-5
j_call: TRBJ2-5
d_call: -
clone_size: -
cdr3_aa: CASRDSWGRETQYF
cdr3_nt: TGTGCCAGCAGGGATTCCTGGGGGCGAGAGACCCAGTACTTC

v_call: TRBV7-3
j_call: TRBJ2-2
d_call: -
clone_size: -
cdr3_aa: CASSPDTGELFF
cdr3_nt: TGTGCCAGCAGCCCTGACACCGGGGAGCTGTTTTTT

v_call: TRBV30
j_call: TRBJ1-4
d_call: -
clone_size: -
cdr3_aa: CAWRPTKQVSDNEKLFF
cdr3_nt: TGTGCCTGGAGACCCACCAAGCAGGTCTCAGATAATGAAAAACTGTTTTTT

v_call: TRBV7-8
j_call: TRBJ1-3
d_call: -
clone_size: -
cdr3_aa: CASSPKPSTVSGNTIYF
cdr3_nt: TGTGCCAGCAGCCCAAAACCCTCGACAGTCTCTGGAAACACCATATATTTT

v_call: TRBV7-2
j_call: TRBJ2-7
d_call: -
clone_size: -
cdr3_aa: CASSLDVFAYEQYF
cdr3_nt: TGTGCCAGCAGCTTAGACGTGTTCGCCTACGAGCAGTACTTC

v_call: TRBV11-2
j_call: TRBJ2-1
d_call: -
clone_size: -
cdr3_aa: CASSFLVTSYNEQFF
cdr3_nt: TGTGCCAGCAGCTTTCTAGTTACCTCCTACAATGAGCAGTTCTTC

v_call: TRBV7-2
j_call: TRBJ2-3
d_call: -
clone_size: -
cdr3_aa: CASSLEGWGTDTQYF
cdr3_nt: TGTGCCAGCAGCTTAGAAGGGTGGGGGACAGATACGCAGTATTTT

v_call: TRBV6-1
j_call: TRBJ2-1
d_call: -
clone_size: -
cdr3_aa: CASSEGLGNPRDEQFF
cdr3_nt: TGTGCCAGCAGTGAAGGATTGGGGAACCCCAGGGATGAGCAGTTCTTC

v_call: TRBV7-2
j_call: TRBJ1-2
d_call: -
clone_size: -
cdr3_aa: CASSLDTGVTYGYTF
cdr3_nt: TGTGCCAGCAGCTTAGATACGGGGGTCACCTATGGCTACACCTTC

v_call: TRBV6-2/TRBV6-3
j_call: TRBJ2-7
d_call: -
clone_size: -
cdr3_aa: CASSLASGNEQYF
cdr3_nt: TGTGCCAGCAGTTTAGCTTCGGGGAACGAGCAGTACTTC

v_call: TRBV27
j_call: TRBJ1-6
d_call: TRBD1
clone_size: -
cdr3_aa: CASSPGTGVDSPLHF
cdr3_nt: TGTGCCAGCAGTCCAGGGACAGGGGTAGATTCACCCCTCCACTTT

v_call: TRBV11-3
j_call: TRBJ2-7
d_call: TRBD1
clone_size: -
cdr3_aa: CASSSRTGFYEQYF
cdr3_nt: TGTGCCAGCAGCTCGCGGACAGGGTTCTACGAGCAGTACTTC

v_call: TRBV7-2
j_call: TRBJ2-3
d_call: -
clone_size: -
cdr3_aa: CASTPGGISTDTQYF
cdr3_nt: TGTGCCAGCACCCCCGGCGGAATCAGCACAGATACGCAGTATTTT

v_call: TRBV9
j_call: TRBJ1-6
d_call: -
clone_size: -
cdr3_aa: CASSVAINNSPLHF
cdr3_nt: TGTGCCAGCAGCGTAGCAATAAACAATTCACCCCTCCACTTT

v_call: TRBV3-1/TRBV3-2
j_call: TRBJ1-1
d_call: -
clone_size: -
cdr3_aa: CASERRAFF
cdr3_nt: TGTGCCAGCGAGCGCAGAGCTTTCTTT

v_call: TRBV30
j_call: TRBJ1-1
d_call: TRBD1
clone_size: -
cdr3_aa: CAWTGAGGYTEAFF
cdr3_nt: TGTGCCTGGACAGGGGCAGGGGGTTACACTGAAGCTTTCTTT

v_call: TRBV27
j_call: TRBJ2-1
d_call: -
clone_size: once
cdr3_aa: CASSLFRTPNEQFF
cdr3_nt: TGTGCCAGCAGTTTGTTTCGGACGCCCAATGAGCAGTTCTTC

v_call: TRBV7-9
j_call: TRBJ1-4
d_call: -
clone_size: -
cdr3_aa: CASSPRSVEKLFF
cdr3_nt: TGTGCCAGCAGCCCCCGCTCCGTTGAAAAACTGTTTTTT

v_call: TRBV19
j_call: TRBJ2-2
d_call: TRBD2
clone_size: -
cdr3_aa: CASSLAGQNTGELFF
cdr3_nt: TGTGCCAGTAGCCTAGCGGGCCAGAACACCGGGGAGCTGTTTTTT

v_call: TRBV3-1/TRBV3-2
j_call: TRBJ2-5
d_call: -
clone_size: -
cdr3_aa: CASSQGGRETQYF
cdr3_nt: TGTGCCAGCAGCCAAGGGGGGCGGGAGACCCAGTACTTC

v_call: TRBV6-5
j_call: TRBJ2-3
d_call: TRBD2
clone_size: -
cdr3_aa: CASKRTSGTTDTQYF
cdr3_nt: TGTGCCAGCAAAAGGACTAGCGGGACAACAGATACGCAGTATTTT

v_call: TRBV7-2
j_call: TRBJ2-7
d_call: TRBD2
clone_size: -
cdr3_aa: CASSGGLAGGAEQYF
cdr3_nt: TGTGCCAGCAGCGGGGGACTAGCGGGAGGGGCCGAGCAGTACTTC

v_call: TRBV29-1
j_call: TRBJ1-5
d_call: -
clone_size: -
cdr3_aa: CSVRTSSNQPQHF
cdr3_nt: TGCAGCGTCCGGACCTCTAGCAATCAGCCCCAGCATTTT

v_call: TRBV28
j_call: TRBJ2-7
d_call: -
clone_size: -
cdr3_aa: CASSPPGTANYEQYF
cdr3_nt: TGTGCCAGCAGTCCTCCGGGGACGGCGAACTACGAGCAGTACTTC